The T cell receptor (beta chain) described here comes from a study of beta chain features in type 1 diabetes. Looking at the study overall: All samples combined gave 107,917,701 sorted cells for examination.

Each of the sorted populations had a purity greater than 98%. Germline V CDR1 and CDR2: MNHEY, SMNVEV (reference sequence). This CDR3 comprises 16 residues. V shed 5 bases and J 6 bases; nucleotides not matched to a gene: 9. cDNA synthesis used the whole RNA isolate, giving expressed TCRB sequences. Sequencing was performed with immunoSEQ multiplex PCR; in TCRdb, only in-frame clones are kept and a portion is missing. The data show 900,000 or so clones, about 17% seen once. This clone appeared a few times. The rearrangement links TRBV27 to TRBJ2-1; 11 bases fit TRBD1. The receptor was derived from a young woman in good health. The source material was naive CD4+ T cells from blood. The CDR3 protein is CASSTRGQGARNEQFF. The CDR3 region has the DNA TGTGCCAGCAGTACCCGAGGACAGGGGGCCCGCAATGAGCAGTTCTTC.